This TCR beta chain originates from a study of blood T cells in healthy people across ages (dated by TCRdb to the mid-2010s). The study in broad terms: In model experiments, template switching captured about one uniquely barcoded TCR beta cDNA molecule for every two T cells. Two additional independent replicas of 1 million unique cDNA reads from the same blood draw were analyzed for two donors (one aged 18 to 29 and one aged 80 or older). The donors were split into four age groups: young (average around 15 years), middle-aged (39), aged (more than 60) and long-lived (over 75). To avoid experimental bias, donors of different ages were spread randomly across the sequencing lanes. To track age-related changes in TCR beta repertoire diversity, the study relied on deep sequencing normalized with unique cDNA molecular identifiers.

The full study reports these points: Estimates of total diversity from one million sequenced T cells were regarded as lower bounds and underestimates. Donor CMV infection status was unknown, potentially confounding age-related changes in expanded clonotypes. Bulk unsorted PBMC profiling prevented conclusive comparison of naive and antigen-experienced compartments. Observed TCR beta diversity per million T cells fell roughly linearly with age, and a significant reduction was already apparent by age roughly 40. Compared with the aged group, the long-lived group had more naive CD4+ T cells, fewer expanded clones and increased TCR diversity, suggesting age selection. A strong correlation was found between observed TCR beta diversity and the percentage of naive T cells measured by flow cytometry.

Systemically healthy Caucasian individuals from Russia, 35 to 40 in total and aged roughly 6 to 90 years, were included as donors. Ten milliliters of peripheral blood were drawn from each donor into EDTA-treated Vacutainer tubes. Ficoll-Paque density-gradient centrifugation was used to isolate PBMCs, with at least 6 million obtained per sample. Total RNA was extracted from PBMCs with Trizol reagent, with at least 5.5 micrograms obtained per sample. The percentages of naive CD45RAhigh/CD27high T cells were determined by flow cytometry on a PBMC aliquot from every donor. This clonotype was observed a handful of times. This clone's antigen is unknown. Per-nucleotide qualities are absent, and no much larger clonotype sits a single base away. Libraries came from 5' RACE. TCRdb names Illumina HiSeq 2500 as the instrument used. A second roughly 6 to 11 cycle PCR used a sample-barcoded 5' primer and a J-beta primer mix. A unique molecular identifier was introduced onto each TCR beta cDNA molecule by a template-switch 5' adaptor carrying 12 random nucleotides. Each sample yielded at least 2.5 million CDR3-containing paired-end reads. All of the RNA was converted into first-strand cDNA using the Mint cDNA synthesis kit, with a TRBC-specific oligonucleotide serving as the primer. Following uracil-DNA glycosylase treatment, a first 18-cycle PCR with universal primers M1SS and BC2_uni_R was performed on all cDNA. In the source study's methods: Normalization of each sample was performed by random selection of 1 million high-quality reads, each carrying a distinct molecular identifier. Instead of being binned into consensus sequences, reads that shared molecular identifiers were thrown out. CDR3 identification, clonotype clustering and error correction used MiTCR with a Q25 quality threshold and the strictest error-elimination algorithm. Lower-bound total TCR beta diversity was estimated with a nonparametric unseen species model using Euler transformation. TCRdb reanalyzed the raw reads on its own, using fastp at Q25 for trimming and MiXCR for clone calling, and kept in-frame beta chains. Rows with one shared CDR3 protein collapse into an entry with the most common genes and DNA. TCRdb's processing, not the authors', yielded these V and J calls. The sample table records 2 million or so distinct CDR3 sequences; about 50% of these occur just once. The top ten constitute 2.1% of the sample.

V drops 8 bases and J drops 6 bases, leaving 25 bases in between. Inclusive of the bounding cysteine and phenylalanine, the CDR3 is 16 residues long. Only the CDR3 DNA is retained, 48 bases long and in frame from the first base. Sequences MNHEY (CDR1) and SMNVEV (CDR2) are obtained from the germline V gene (reference sequence). This TCR derives from a middle-aged woman in good health. Sample: blood. The chain couples TRBV27 to TRBJ1-2; the D segment cannot be called with confidence. The base sequence is TGTGCCAGCGCTCTCCTCCGGGCCTCGGGGAGGAATGGCTACACCTTC. Its translation is CASALLRASGRNGYTF.